Below, 4 T cell receptor beta chains from the same sample are listed, as sequenced in a study of regulatory T cells. The PCR used 52 TRBV and 13 TRBJ primers. Measured with immunoSEQ multiplex PCR; TCRdb has only the in-frame clones, and not every one. This table holds 21,000 or so clones, roughly 93% found once. Material: CD8+ T cells sorted from blood. Source of these receptors: a child aged 2 to 10 with CD3G deficiency.

The CDR3 DNA reads as TGTGCCAGCAGTTCTAGCAAGTCGACGCGGCAGTACTTC. Translated: CASSSSKSTRQYF. The chain recombines TRBV27 with TRBJ2-7, with a tentative D call TRBD2 (5 bases). Looked up from germline, CDR1 is MNHEY and CDR2 is SMNVEV (reference sequence). Trimming removed 4 bases at V and 9 bases at J, with 16 bases between. The length of the CDR3 is 13 residues.

The chain combines TRBV6-6 with TRBJ2-7; D perhaps matches TRBD2 (6 bases). The V gene's germline CDR1 is MNHNY and CDR2 SVGAGI (reference sequence). The CDR3 has 15 residues. The V gene lost 6 bases and the J gene lost 0 bases, with 15 bases spanning the gap. In DNA form, the CDR3 reads TGTGCCAGCAGCCGCGGGACTCCTACCTCCTACGAGCAGTACTTC. It codes for CASSRGTPTSYEQYF.

This clone was seen just once. The chain carries TRBV19 and TRBJ1-2; tentatively, D is TRBD1 (6 bases). Germline assignment: CDR1 LNHDA and CDR2 SQIVND (reference sequence). V was trimmed by 3 bases and J by 8 bases, leaving 16 bases between them. The CDR3 spans 14 residues. CDR3 bases: TGTGCCAGTAGTATCCCGGGGGCGATGGGCGGCTACACCTTC. This gives the protein CASSIPGAMGGYTF.

The rearrangement joins TRBV4-1 to TRBJ2-3; D is uncertain. Trimming left V 3 bases short and J 4 bases short, with 14 bases between. Per the germline V gene, CDR1 is MGHRA and CDR2 is YSYEKL. This CDR3 spans 15 amino acids. The CDR3 bases are TGCGCCAGCAGCCAGGAAATATTAGCATCAGATACGCAGTATTTT. It encodes CASSQEILASDTQYF.